Below are 16 T cell receptor beta chains sequenced from a single sample in a study of blood T cell repertoires in COVID-19. The protocol was immunoSEQ multiplex PCR, while the TCRdb copy is restricted to in-frame clones and leaves out a portion. The sample records a few hundred thousand clones, 80% to 90% being singletons. Sequences were obtained from peripheral blood. The receptor set was obtained from an older woman with COVID-19, enrolled during active disease.

The chain employs TRBV6-6 and TRBJ1-4, with 9 bases matching TRBD1. There are 15 residues in the CDR3. V shed 6 bases, J shed 2 bases, and the junction held 4 bases outside the gene matches. Germline-derived CDR1 and CDR2 are MNHNY and SVGAGI (reference sequence). This chain's CDR3 is CASRHTGGTNEKLFF. The CDR3 DNA reads as TGTGCCAGCAGGCACACAGGGGGCACTAATGAAAAACTGTTTTTT.

In this sample, this clone turned up once. This sequence joins TRBV28 and TRBJ1-2; the match to TRBD1 covers 9 bases. V was pared by 5 bases and J by 5 bases, with 9 bases of the junction left unmatched. The CDR3 totals 15 residues. Germline V gene lookup returns CDR1 MDHEN and CDR2 SYDVKM. CDR3 bases: TGTGCCAGCAGTATAGGGGGACAGGGAGGTTATGGCTACACCTTC. This translates into CASSIGGQGGYGYTF.

This clone was observed a single time. V usage is TRBV5-4 and J usage is TRBJ1-1, with 7 bases aligning to TRBD1. This CDR3 region has 15 residues. The germline V gene encodes CDR1 SGHNT and CDR2 YYREEE (reference sequence). The ends lost 4 bases at V and 0 bases at J; junction bases unmatched: 6. CDR3 loop: CASSREGALNTEAFF. The CDR3 DNA is TGTGCCAGCAGCCGGGAGGGGGCGTTGAACACTGAAGCTTTCTTT.

The chain carries TRBV19 and TRBJ1-3; D not resolved. CDR1 and CDR2 (germline): LNHDA, SQIVND (reference sequence). V was clipped by 0 bases and J by 4 bases, with 4 bases between them. The CDR3 consists of 13 residues. The CDR3 reads CASSIDPGNTIYF. The CDR3 region has the DNA TGTGCCAGTAGTATAGACCCGGGAAACACCATATATTTT.

V usage is TRBV13 and J usage is TRBJ2-7; 10 bases line up with TRBD2. Germline-derived CDR1 and CDR2 are PRHDT and FYEKMQ (reference sequence). With 0 bases clipped from V and 5 bases from J, the junction kept 13 bases outside the gene matches. The CDR3 spans 18 residues. CDR3 coding DNA: TGTGCCAGCAGCTTAGGCTCCTATCCGGGACTAGCGACCCACGAGCAGTACTTC. This codes for CASSLGSYPGLATHEQYF.

The chain carries TRBV6-5 and TRBJ1-5; D may be TRBD1 (6 bases). The CDR3 totals 16 residues. Germline V gene lookup returns CDR1 MNHEY and CDR2 SVGAGI. Trimming cost V 2 bases and J 6 bases, with 17 bases left between them. CDR3 sequence reads: CASSYRATGGSQPQHF. CDR3 coding DNA: TGTGCCAGCAGTTACAGGGCGACTGGGGGCAGTCAGCCCCAGCATTTT.

The V gene is TRBV5-1, the J gene TRBJ1-1; TRBD1 matches 8 bases. This CDR3 comprises 15 residues. V was pared by 4 bases and J by 4 bases, with 9 bases of the junction left unmatched. Germline V gene lookup returns CDR1 SGHRS and CDR2 YFSETQ. The CDR3 loop reads CASSSRQGRGTEAFF. The DNA for the CDR3 is TGCGCCAGCAGCAGCAGACAGGGGAGAGGCACTGAAGCTTTCTTT.

V is TRBV27 and J is TRBJ1-2, with D perhaps matching TRBD1 (6 bases). The CDR3 loop spans 13 amino acids. Trimming left V 3 bases short and J 6 bases short, with 11 bases between. The germline gives CDR1 MNHEY, CDR2 SMNVEV (reference sequence). This CDR3 reads CASSLSAGDGYTF. In nucleotides, the CDR3 is TGTGCCAGCAGTTTGTCGGCAGGGGATGGCTACACCTTC.

In this sample, this clone turned up once. The chain links TRBV5-6 to TRBJ1-3; no firm D call. The CDR3 runs to 15 residues. V gave up 5 bases and J gave up 0 bases, with 12 bases separating them. The germline V gene encodes CDR1 SGHDT and CDR2 YYEEEE. The chain's CDR3 is CASRRAGVSGNTIYF. The CDR3 region has the DNA TGTGCCAGCAGGAGGGCCGGGGTCTCTGGAAACACCATATATTTT. The entire variable domain, with the rest obtained from reference TRBV5-6 and TRBJ1-3, is as follows: DAGVTQSPTHLIKTRGQQVTLRCSPKSGHDTVSWYQQALGQGPQFIFQYYEEEERQRGNFPDRFSGHQFPNYSSELNVNALLLGDSALYLCASRRAGVSGNTIYFGEGSWLTVV.

This clone was counted only a few times. The same CDR3 can be traced to other DNA sequences in this sample. V and J are TRBV28 and TRBJ2-3, with 8 bases that match TRBD1. This CDR3 has 17 amino acids. V gave up 4 bases and J gave up 2 bases; unmatched junction bases: 11. Germline loops: CDR1 MDHEN, CDR2 SYDVKM. The CDR3 loop reads CASSSDRERTHTDTQYF. The DNA for the CDR3 is TGTGCCAGCAGTTCGGACAGGGAAAGAACACACACAGATACGCAGTATTTT.

In its sample, this clone was seen once. The J gene is TRBJ2-5, the V gene TRBV6-1; D perhaps matches TRBD2 (6 bases). Near its end, the DNA agrees better with TRBJ2-7, so the J call may be wrong. This CDR3 is built from 15 residues. Germline CDR1 MNHNS, CDR2 SASEGT. For the CDR3, the DNA is TGTGCCAGCAGTGAAGCGGCTAGCGTCGGCTACGAGCAGTACTTC. Translation gives CASSEAASVGYEQYF.

CDR3 protein: CASSLAGTSTEAFF. Here the CDR3 DNA reads TGTGCCAGCAGCTTGGCCGGGACAAGCACTGAAGCTTTCTTT. The chain uses TRBV5-4 and TRBJ1-1; D is perhaps TRBD1 (6 bases). CDR1 SGHNT and CDR2 YYREEE come from the germline V gene (reference sequence). The CDR3 has 14 residues. V lost 0 bases, J lost 4 bases, and 10 bases lay in between.

The chain combines TRBV6-4 with TRBJ2-7; the match to TRBD1 covers 10 bases. V lost 6 bases and J lost 5; bases outside the gene matches: 13. The CDR3 is 16 residues long. Per germline, CDR1 MRHNA and CDR2 SNTAGT. This CDR3 is CASRDKPGQGRHEQYF. Here the CDR3 DNA reads TGTGCCAGCAGGGACAAACCGGGACAGGGGCGCCACGAGCAGTACTTC.

The chain combines TRBV27 with TRBJ1-2; 7 nucleotides match TRBD1. The V and J ends lost 5 bases and 4 bases, in that order; junction bases with no gene match: 10. Germline CDR1 and CDR2: MNHEY and SMNVEV (reference sequence). The CDR3 has 15 amino acids. CDR3 protein: CASSPTRGLGYGYTF. CDR3 sequence (DNA): TGTGCCAGCAGTCCGACGAGGGGGCTCGGCTATGGCTACACCTTC.

The chain carries TRBV19 and TRBJ2-3; 8 bases map to TRBD1. From germline, CDR1 is LNHDA and CDR2 SQIVND (reference sequence). The V and J ends lost 7 bases and 11 bases, in that order; junction bases with no gene match: 8. The CDR3 contains 12 residues. The DNA for the CDR3 is TGTGCCAGTACCCAAACCGGGACAGGGCAGTATTTT. Translated: CASTQTGTGQYF.

V usage is TRBV30 and J usage is TRBJ1-1; weak D call: TRBD1 (6 bases). This CDR3 has 13 residues. V shed 3 bases and J shed 0 bases, with 8 bases lying between them. The germline V gene has CDR1 GTSNPN and CDR2 SVGIG (reference sequence). CDR3 DNA: TGTGCCTGGAGGCAGGGGCTGAACACTGAAGCTTTCTTT. Protein: CAWRQGLNTEAFF.